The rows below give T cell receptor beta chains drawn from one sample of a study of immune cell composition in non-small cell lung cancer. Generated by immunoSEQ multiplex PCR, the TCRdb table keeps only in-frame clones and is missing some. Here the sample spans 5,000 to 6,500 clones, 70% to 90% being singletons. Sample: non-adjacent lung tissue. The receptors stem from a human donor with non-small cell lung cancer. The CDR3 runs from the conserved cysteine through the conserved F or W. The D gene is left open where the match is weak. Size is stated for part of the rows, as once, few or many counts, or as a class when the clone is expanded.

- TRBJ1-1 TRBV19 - TGTGCCAGTAGTATACAGGGCGGTGAAGCTTTCTTT CASSIQGGEAFF
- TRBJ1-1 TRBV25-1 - TGTGCCAGCAGTGTCCGGGGGGCGCGCACTGAAGCTTTCTTT CASSVRGARTEAFF
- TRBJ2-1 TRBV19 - TGTGCCAGTAGGTCTTCAGGGCAGGTCAATGAGCAGTTCTTC CASRSSGQVNEQFF
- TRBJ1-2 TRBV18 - TGTGCCAGCTCACTCGATGGTTCGGTCAACTATGGCTACACCTTC CASSLDGSVNYGYTF
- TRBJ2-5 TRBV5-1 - TGCGCCAGCAGCCTCAGGGTCGGACAAGAGACCCAGTACTTC CASSLRVGQETQYF
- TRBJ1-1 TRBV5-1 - TGCGCCAGCAGCTTAGGGATCGCCGGGGGAGGCACTGAAGCTTTCTTT CASSLGIAGGGTEAFF
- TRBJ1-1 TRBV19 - TGTGCCAGTAGTATAGTACGGGTCTCTGAAGCTTTCTTT CASSIVRVSEAFF
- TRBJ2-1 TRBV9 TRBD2 TGTGCCAGCAGCCCCCGACTAGCGGGTCCCACTGAGGAGCAGTTCTTC CASSPRLAGPTEEQFF
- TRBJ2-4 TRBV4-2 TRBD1 TGTGCCAGCAGCCAAGAGACAGGGGTCAAAAACATTCAGTACTTC CASSQETGVKNIQYF
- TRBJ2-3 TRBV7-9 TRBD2 TGTGCCAGCAGTCCGCCCTTGACTAGCGGGGCGGGTAGGGATACGCAGTATTTT CASSPPLTSGAGRDTQYF
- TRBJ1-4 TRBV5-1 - TGCGCCAGCAGCTTGGCCCCCTATGGTACCACTAATGAAAAACTGTTTTTT CASSLAPYGTTNEKLFF
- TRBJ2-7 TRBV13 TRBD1 TGTGCCAGCAGCTTATCTTTGGGACAGGCGAGCTCCTACGAGCAGTACTTC CASSLSLGQASSYEQYF
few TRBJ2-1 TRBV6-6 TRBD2 TGTGCCAGCAGTTACGATGCGGGAGGTAAATCGGAGCAGTTCTTC CASSYDAGGKSEQFF
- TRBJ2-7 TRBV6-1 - TGTGCCAGCACCTTTTTTGAGGGAAACTCCTACGAGCAGTACTTC CASTFFEGNSYEQYF
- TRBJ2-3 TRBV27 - TGTGCCAGCAGTTTAAGAACTGTAACAGATACGCAGTATTTT CASSLRTVTDTQYF
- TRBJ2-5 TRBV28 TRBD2 TGTGCCAGCACACAGGGACTAGCGGGGCAAGAGACCCAGTACTTC CASTQGLAGQETQYF
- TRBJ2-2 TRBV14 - TGTGCCAGCAGCCAAGTTTGGCTGGGGGAGCTGTTTTTT CASSQVWLGELFF
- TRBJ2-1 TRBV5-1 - TGCGCCAGCAGCTCCAGGGCCCAATCCGTGGGCGGATACAATGAGCAGTTCTTC CASSSRAQSVGGYNEQFF
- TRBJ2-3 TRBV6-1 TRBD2 TGTGCCAGCAGTGAAGCCGGGGGGGCCCTAAGCACAGATACGCAGTATTTT CASSEAGGALSTDTQYF
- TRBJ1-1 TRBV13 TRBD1 TGTGCCAGCACCCAGGGGGGTCGCACTGAAGCTTTCTTT CASTQGGRTEAFF
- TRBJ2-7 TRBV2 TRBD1 TGTGCCAGCAGTGAAGATAGGGGGCGCTCAGACGAGCAGTACTTC CASSEDRGRSDEQYF
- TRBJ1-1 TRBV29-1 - TGCAGCGTTGCCGACCCGACAGGAACACTAGAAGCTTTCTTT CSVADPTGTLEAFF
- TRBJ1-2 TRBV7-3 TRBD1 TGTGCCAGCAGCCCCAGGACAGGGGGTCCTGCCGGCTACACCTTC CASSPRTGGPAGYTF
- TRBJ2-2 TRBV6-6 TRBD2 TGTGCCAGCAGCCTACTAGCGGGAGAGACCGGGGAGCTGTTTTTT CASSLLAGETGELFF
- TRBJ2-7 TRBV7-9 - TGTGCCAGCAGCCCCTGGACCGGCGGGTACGAGCAGTACTTC CASSPWTGGYEQYF
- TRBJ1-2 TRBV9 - TGTGCCAGCAGCGCAGGACAGCCGTCCCTCTATGGCTACACCTTC CASSAGQPSLYGYTF
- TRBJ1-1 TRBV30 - TGTGCCTGGAGTCCTAAAAGGAACACTGAAGCTTTCTTT CAWSPKRNTEAFF
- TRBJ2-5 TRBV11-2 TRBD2 TGTGCCAGCAGCTTGGCGGGAGGCGGGCCCCAGTACTTC CASSLAGGGPQYF
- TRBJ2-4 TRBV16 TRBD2 TGTGCCAGCAGCCAATCATTCGGGGAGGGCCCTGAGATAGCCAAAAACATTCAGTACTTC CASSQSFGEGPEIAKNIQYF
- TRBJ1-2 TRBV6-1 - TGTGCCAGCAGTGACAATAACTATGGCTACACCTTC CASSDNNYGYTF
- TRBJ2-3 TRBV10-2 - TGCGCCAGCAGTCCCTCAAATAGACTGGATACGCAGTATTTT CASSPSNRLDTQYF
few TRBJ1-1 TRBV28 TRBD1 TGTGCCAGCAGTACCTCTAGGATCGGGACAGGGGTGTCGAGCACTGAAGCTTTCTTT CASSTSRIGTGVSSTEAFF
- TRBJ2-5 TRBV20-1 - TGCAGTGCTAGTTCGGAGACCCAGTACTTC CSASSETQYF
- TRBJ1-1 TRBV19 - TGTGCCAGTACTCTAGGCTTCAACACTGAAGCTTTCTTT CASTLGFNTEAFF
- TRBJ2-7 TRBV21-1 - TGTGCCAGCAGAGGACTAGCGGGTTTTGGCTACGAGCAGTACTTC CASRGLAGFGYEQYF
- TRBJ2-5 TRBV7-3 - TGTGCCAGCAGCTTAGTACCCAGTCAAGAGACCCAGTACTTC CASSLVPSQETQYF
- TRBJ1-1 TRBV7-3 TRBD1 TGTGCCAGCAGCTTAAAGCCAGGGGGCGTGAACACTGAAGCTTTCTTT CASSLKPGGVNTEAFF
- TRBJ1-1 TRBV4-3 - TGCGCCAGCAGCCAAGACAGGAACACTGAAGCTTTCTTT CASSQDRNTEAFF
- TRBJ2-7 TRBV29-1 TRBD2 TGCAGCGTTTCCCAAGAGTCTAGCGGGGTGGGGGAGCAGTACTTC CSVSQESSGVGEQYF
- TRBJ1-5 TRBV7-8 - TGTGCCAGCAGCTTAGCGCAATCGAGACAGGTCCTATTTAGCAATCAGCCCCAGCATTTT CASSLAQSRQVLFSNQPQHF